These 3 T cell receptor beta chains originate from one sample sequenced in a study of blood T cell repertoires in COVID-19. Libraries were prepared by immunoSEQ multiplex PCR; TCRdb keeps only in-frame clonotypes and omits some of them. The sample includes a few hundred thousand clones, 70% to 90% of them seen just once. Sample: peripheral blood. The receptors come from a woman aged 40 to 49 with acute or convalescent COVID-19.

The chain joins TRBV6-4 to TRBJ2-3, with a tentative D call TRBD1 (7 bases). V was pared by 3 bases and J by 4 bases, with 11 bases between. The CDR3 has 14 amino acids. Germline V gene lookup returns CDR1 MRHNA and CDR2 SNTAGT. CDR3 bases: TGTGCCAGCAGTGATCAGGGGGAGGCAGATACGCAGTATTTT. Encoded protein: CASSDQGEADTQYF.

This clone came up once. The V gene is TRBV6-2 or TRBV6-3, the J gene TRBJ2-3, with TRBD1 matching 7 bases. The CDR3 sequence is 16 residues long. CDR1 and CDR2 from the germline V gene are MNHEY and SVGEGT. J lost 5 bases, V lost 5 bases, and 13 bases had no gene match. The chain's CDR3 is CASSDPRGGAGDTQYF. DNA for the CDR3: TGTGCCAGCAGTGACCCTAGAGGGGGCGCGGGAGATACGCAGTATTTT.

The chain links TRBV9 to TRBJ2-5, with 7 bases aligning to TRBD2. CDR1 and CDR2 (germline): SGDLS, YYNGEE. V shed 2 bases and J 1 base; nucleotides not matched to a gene: 5. This CDR3 spans 15 amino acids. CDR3 sequence (DNA): TGTGCCAGCAGCGTCGGCGGGGGATCCCAAGAGACCCAGTACTTC. It is translated as CASSVGGGSQETQYF.